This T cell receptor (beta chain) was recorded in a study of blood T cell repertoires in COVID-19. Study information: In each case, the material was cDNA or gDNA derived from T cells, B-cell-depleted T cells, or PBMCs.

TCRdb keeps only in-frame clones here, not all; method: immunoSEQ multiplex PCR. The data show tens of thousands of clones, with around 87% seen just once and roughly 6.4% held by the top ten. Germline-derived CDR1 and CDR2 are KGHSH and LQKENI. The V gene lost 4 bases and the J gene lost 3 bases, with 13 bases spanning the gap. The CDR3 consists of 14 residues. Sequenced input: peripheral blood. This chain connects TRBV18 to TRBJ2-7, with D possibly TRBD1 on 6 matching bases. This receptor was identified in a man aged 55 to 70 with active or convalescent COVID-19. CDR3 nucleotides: TGTGCCAGCTCACTCTTACAGGACAGCTACGAGCAGTACTTC. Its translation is CASSLLQDSYEQYF.